A single sample gave rise to the 14 T cell receptor beta chains below, sequenced in a study of cytomegalovirus exposure and HLA in healthy donors. Use of 60 Vbeta and 13 Jbeta primers characterized the PCR. Repertoires were generated with immunoSEQ multiplex PCR, while TCRdb's copy carries only in-frame clones and drops some. This sample yields roughly 180,000 clones, of which 60% to 80% are seen a single time; over 12% belongs to the top ten. The sequenced sample consisted of PBMCs. Receptors were obtained from a man between 50 and 59 years old in good health and CMV-seropositive.

CDR3 DNA: TGTGCCAGCAGCTATTACAGGGGAACCTTGGGGAACACTGAAGCTTTCTTT. Its translation: CASSYYRGTLGNTEAFF. The J gene is TRBJ1-1, the V gene TRBV7-6; 7 bases align to TRBD1. The CDR3 covers 17 residues. Germline loops: CDR1 SGHVS, CDR2 FNYEAQ. Trimming took 4 bases from V and 1 from J; bases not matched to a gene: 12.

The chain employs TRBV28 and TRBJ2-2; weak D call: TRBD2 (5 bases). The CDR3 spans 13 residues. Trimming cost V 2 bases and J 7 bases, with 8 bases left between them. CDR1 and CDR2 from the germline V gene are MDHEN and SYDVKM. CDR3: CASSLVRGGELFF. The CDR3 bases are TGTGCCAGCAGTTTAGTTCGGGGCGGGGAGCTGTTTTTT.

Written as DNA, the CDR3 is TGCGCCAGCAGCTTGGCTAAGACAGCGAGAAATCAGCCCCAGCATTTT. Protein: CASSLAKTARNQPQHF. This chain links TRBV5-1 with TRBJ1-5, with TRBD1 as a possible D gene (5 bases). V gave up 0 bases and J gave up 4 bases, with 14 bases separating them. The CDR3 totals 16 residues. Germline V lookup: CDR1 SGHRS, CDR2 YFSETQ.

The J gene is TRBJ2-2, the V gene TRBV7-9; D gene uncertain. The CDR3 consists of 15 residues. V was cut by 2 bases and J by 1 base, with 8 bases left in between. Germline V gene data show CDR1 as SEHNR and CDR2 as FQNEAQ (reference sequence). The DNA for the CDR3 is TGTGCCAGCAGCTTACATGAACTGAACACCGGGGAGCTGTTTTTT. It yields the protein CASSLHELNTGELFF.

The chain combines TRBV9 with TRBJ2-7, with D perhaps TRBD2 (5 bases). This CDR3 has 15 amino acids. Trimming cost V 0 bases and J 3 bases, with 13 bases left between them. Per germline, CDR1 SGDLS and CDR2 YYNGEE. CDR3 amino acids: CASSVAPSGYYEQYF. DNA of the CDR3: TGTGCCAGCAGCGTAGCTCCCAGCGGTTACTACGAGCAGTACTTC.

The CDR3 reads CASSDGGAYGYTF. DNA for the CDR3: TGCGCCAGCAGCGACGGGGGGGCCTATGGCTACACCTTC. The V gene is TRBV5-1, the J gene TRBJ1-2, with a tentative D call TRBD1 (6 bases). V was cut by 4 bases and J by 4 bases, with 11 bases left in between. Germline CDR1 is SGHRS and CDR2 is YFSETQ. This CDR3 comprises 13 residues.

As regards this clone: At one end, the junction sequence differs from germline, possibly due to a read error. V and J are TRBV7-9 and TRBJ1-1, with TRBD1 identical over 7 bases. Germline loops: CDR1 SEHNR, CDR2 FQNEAQ (reference sequence). The CDR3 consists of 12 residues. Here the CDR3 reads CSSSLDRAHAFF. CDR3 in DNA: TGTTCCAGCAGCCTAGACAGGGCTCACGCTTTCTTT.

The chain has TRBV15 and TRBJ1-1; 8 nucleotides match TRBD1. The trim removed 0 bases at V and 0 bases at J, leaving 0 bases unmatched. The CDR3 is 15 amino acids. Germline values: CDR1 LNHNV, CDR2 YYDKDF (reference sequence). CDR3 sequence: CATSRDRGLNTEAFF. The CDR3 DNA reads as TGTGCCACCAGCAGAGACAGGGGGCTGAACACTGAAGCTTTCTTT.

V is TRBV9 and J is TRBJ1-2; 7 nucleotides line up with TRBD1. Trimming removed 3 bases from V and 4 bases from J; junction bases left unmatched: 3. This CDR3 has 13 residues. Per the germline V gene, CDR1 is SGDLS and CDR2 is YYNGEE. CDR3 region: CASSGYRGYGYTF. The CDR3 nucleotides are TGTGCCAGCAGCGGCTACAGGGGCTATGGCTACACCTTC. The variable domain in full, completed from reference TRBV9 and TRBJ1-2, reads DSGVTQTPKHLITATGQRVTLRCSPRSGDLSVYWYQQSLDQGLQFLIQYYNGEERAKGNILERFSAQQFPDLHSELNLSSLELGDSALYFCASSGYRGYGYTFGSGTRLTVV.

This clone was counted a single time. V is TRBV12-5 and J is TRBJ1-2, with D maybe TRBD1 (5 bases). The CDR3 contains 15 residues. Germline V CDR1 and CDR2: LGHNT, FRNRAP. V was pared by 4 bases and J by 8 bases, with 20 bases between. The CDR3 DNA reads as TGTGCTAGTGGTTCCTTTATTTCCGGGACTTTAGGCTACACCTTC. It is translated as CASGSFISGTLGYTF.

The V gene is TRBV6-1, the J gene TRBJ1-1, with TRBD1 identical over 8 bases. After removal of 6 bases from V and 10 bases from J, the junction contained 7 bases not matched to a gene. The germline V gene encodes CDR1 MNHNS and CDR2 SASEGT. The CDR3 spans 12 residues. The CDR3 reads CASRAGGGRAFF. Written as DNA, the CDR3 is TGTGCCAGCAGAGCAGGGGGCGGGCGAGCTTTCTTT.

DNA for the CDR3: TGTGCCAGCAGTGAACAACAGGCCCGGGGGTACGAGCAGTACGTC. It is translated as CASSEQQARGYEQYV. The chain joins TRBV6-1 to TRBJ2-7, with D perhaps matching TRBD2 (6 bases). Deletions cut 2 bases from V and 4 bases from J, with 15 bases between. The CDR3 spans 15 residues. CDR1 and CDR2 (germline): MNHNS, SASEGT.

The chain uses TRBV6-5 and TRBJ2-7; 10 positions match TRBD1. V dropped 9 bases and J dropped 6; count of bases not matched to a gene: 5. The germline V gene encodes CDR1 MNHEY and CDR2 SVGAGI. This CDR3 contains 12 residues. The CDR3 nucleotides are TGTGCCAGTCGACAGGGGGCTTTCGAGCAGTACTTC. Translated, it gives CASRQGAFEQYF.

This clone has only one observation. The V call is TRBV6-1, the J call TRBJ1-2, with D hard to call. The ends were cut back, 6 bases at V and 6 bases at J, with 14 bases in the middle. The CDR3 runs to 13 residues. CDR1 and CDR2 from the germline V gene are MNHNS and SASEGT. The DNA of the CDR3 is TGTGCCAGCAGCTTCCTTGGAGAGGATGGCTACACCTTC. Protein product: CASSFLGEDGYTF.